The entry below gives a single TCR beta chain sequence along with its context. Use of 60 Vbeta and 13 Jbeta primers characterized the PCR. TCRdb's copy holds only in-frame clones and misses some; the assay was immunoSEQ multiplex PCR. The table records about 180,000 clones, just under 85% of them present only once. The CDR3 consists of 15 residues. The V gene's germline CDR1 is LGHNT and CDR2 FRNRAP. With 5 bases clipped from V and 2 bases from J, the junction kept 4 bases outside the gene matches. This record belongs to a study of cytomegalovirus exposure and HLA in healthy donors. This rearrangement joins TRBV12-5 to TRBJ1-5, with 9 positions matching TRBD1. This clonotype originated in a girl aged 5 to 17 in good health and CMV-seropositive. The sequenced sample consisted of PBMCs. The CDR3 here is CASGITGGGNQPQHF. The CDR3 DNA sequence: TGTGCTAGTGGTATAACAGGGGGCGGCAATCAGCCCCAGCATTTT. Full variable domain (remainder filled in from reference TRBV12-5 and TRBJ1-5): DARVTQTPRHKVTEMGQEVTMRCQPILGHNTVFWYRQTMMQGLELLAYFRNRAPLDDSGMPKDRFSAEMPDATLATLKIQPSEPRDSAVYFCASGITGGGNQPQHFGDGTRLSIL.